A selection of T cell receptor beta chains follows, all from one sample in a study of T cells in localized non-small cell lung cancer. The method was immunoSEQ multiplex PCR; TCRdb's version includes in-frame clones alone and lacks a portion of them. The sample consists of 3,000 to 4,500 clones, roughly 29% of them appearing once. The sequencing used lung tumor tissue, collected before any cancer treatment. These receptors all come from a man aged 35 to 70 with stage I lung adenocarcinoma. The CDR3 runs from the conserved cysteine through the conserved F or W. The D gene is left open where the match is weak. Size is omitted from some rows. Given values are once, few, many or a class for expanded clones.

D | J | V | size | CDR3 | DNA
TRBD1 | TRBJ1-4 | TRBV28 | few | CASSLMKGAGNEKLFF | TGTGCCAGCAGTTTAATGAAGGGGGCAGGGAATGAAAAACTGTTTTTT
- | TRBJ1-4 | TRBV6-8 | few | CASSRGTVVGLFF | TGTGCCAGCAGTCGCGGGACTGTAGTTGGACTGTTTTTT
TRBD2 | TRBJ2-3 | TRBV9 | - | CASSVGTSETDTQYF | TGTGCCAGCAGCGTAGGGACTAGCGAAACAGATACGCAGTATTTT
- | TRBJ1-5 | TRBV6-8 | - | CAITPNSNQPQHF | TGTGCCATCACTCCCAATAGCAATCAGCCCCAGCATTTT
- | TRBJ2-7 | TRBV11-3 | few | CASSSRTLPYEQYF | TGTGCCAGCAGCTCCCGGACCCTCCCCTACGAGCAGTACTTC
- | TRBJ1-3 | TRBV30 | - | CAWSSLVDRRGNTIYF | TGTGCCTGGAGTTCTCTCGTCGATCGCCGGGGAAACACCATATATTTT
- | TRBJ1-1 | TRBV30 | - | CAWSLQLNTEAFF | TGTGCCTGGAGTCTACAGCTGAACACTGAAGCTTTCTTT
TRBD1 | TRBJ1-1 | TRBV19 | few | CASSIRGQGNTEAFF | TGTGCCAGTAGTATCAGGGGACAGGGGAACACTGAAGCTTTCTTT
- | TRBJ2-7 | TRBV5-3 | - | CARSLCLDITGHEQYF | TGTGCCAGAAGCTTGTGTCTAGATATTACCGGCCACGAGCAGTACTTC
- | TRBJ1-3 | TRBV10-2 | - | CASSESRPGSGNTIYF | TGCGCCAGCAGTGAGTCGAGGCCGGGCTCTGGAAACACCATATATTTT
- | TRBJ2-2 | TRBV10-2 | once | CASRGTNTGELFF | TGCGCCAGCAGGGGCACAAACACCGGGGAGCTGTTTTTT
- | TRBJ2-2 | TRBV11-3 | - | CASSPVGPTGELFF | TGTGCCAGCAGCCCCGTCGGACCCACCGGGGAGCTGTTTTTT
- | TRBJ1-2 | TRBV18 | - | CASSPNRDIIQANYGYTF | TGTGCCAGCTCACCTAATCGAGATATCATCCAGGCTAACTATGGCTACACCTTC
TRBD2 | TRBJ2-1 | TRBV29-1 | once | CSVDGGSPYNEQFF | TGCAGCGTTGATGGCGGGAGTCCCTACAATGAGCAGTTCTTC
TRBD1 | TRBJ1-1 | TRBV27 | few | CASSYTDRGDTEAFF | TGTGCCAGCAGTTATACAGACAGGGGCGACACTGAAGCTTTCTTT
- | TRBJ2-7 | TRBV30 | - | CAWSSPGLSAYEQYF | TGTGCCTGGAGTTCGCCGGGACTCTCCGCCTACGAGCAGTACTTC
- | TRBJ1-5 | TRBV14 | - | CASSPVDSNQPQHF | TGTGCCAGCAGCCCGGTGGATAGCAATCAGCCCCAGCATTTT
TRBD2 | TRBJ2-1 | TRBV19 | - | CASSIRASGVRNEQFF | TGTGCCAGTAGTATAAGGGCTAGCGGGGTGCGGAATGAGCAGTTCTTC
- | TRBJ1-2 | TRBV5-1 | - | CASSPLQGLRNGYTF | TGCGCCAGCAGCCCCTTACAGGGTTTAAGGAATGGCTACACCTTC
- | TRBJ2-7 | TRBV18 | - | CASSPLGSSYEQYF | TGTGCCAGCTCACCACTTGGGAGCTCCTACGAGCAGTACTTC
- | TRBJ2-2 | TRBV7-7 | - | CASSLDRNTGELFF | TGTGCCAGCAGCCTAGACCGCAACACCGGGGAGCTGTTTTTT
- | TRBJ1-2 | TRBV30 | few | CAWSWDAANYGYTF | TGTGCCTGGAGTTGGGACGCAGCTAACTATGGCTACACCTTC
- | TRBJ2-5 | TRBV6-8 | - | CASSHGPQETQYF | TGTGCCAGCAGTCACGGGCCCCAAGAGACCCAGTACTTC
- | TRBJ2-7 | TRBV19 | - | CASSIGAKGSRRAYEQYF | TGTGCCAGTAGTATAGGCGCCAAAGGCTCCCGACGAGCCTACGAGCAGTACTTC
- | TRBJ2-1 | TRBV28 | - | CASSPDRSSYNEQFF | TGTGCCAGCAGTCCGGACCGCAGCTCCTACAATGAGCAGTTCTTC
- | TRBJ1-5 | TRBV28 | - | CASRISRAGQPQHF | TGTGCCAGCAGAATAAGCAGGGCTGGTCAGCCCCAGCATTTT
TRBD2 | TRBJ2-1 | TRBV11-3 | medium-sized | CASSLMPGPGGKSYNEQFF | TGTGCCAGCAGCTTAATGCCTGGTCCGGGAGGAAAGTCTTACAATGAGCAGTTCTTC
- | TRBJ2-2 | TRBV6-8 | few | CASSTRSNTGELFF | TGTGCCAGCAGTACCCGGAGTAACACCGGGGAGCTGTTTTTT
TRBD1 | TRBJ2-7 | TRBV7-2 | medium-sized | CASSLGTGGEQYF | TGTGCCAGCAGCTTAGGGACAGGGGGCGAGCAGTACTTC
- | TRBJ2-7 | TRBV11-3 | - | CASSQVQGDAYEQYF | TGTGCCAGCAGCCAAGTCCAGGGAGATGCCTACGAGCAGTACTTC
- | TRBJ1-2 | TRBV19 | - | CASSPTTGVGYTF | TGTGCCAGTAGTCCCACGACAGGAGTAGGCTACACCTTC
- | TRBJ1-1 | TRBV9 | - | CASSELNTEAFF | TGTGCCAGCAGTGAATTGAACACTGAAGCTTTCTTT
- | TRBJ1-1 | TRBV11-3 | - | CASSQLWEGGEAFF | TGTGCCAGCAGCCAATTGTGGGAGGGTGGTGAAGCTTTCTTT
- | TRBJ2-7 | TRBV11-3 | medium-sized | CASSPGYTTYEQYF | TGTGCCAGCAGTCCTGGCTACACAACCTACGAGCAGTACTTC
- | TRBJ1-5 | TRBV11-3 | - | CASSSGLGGHQPQHF | TGTGCCAGCAGCTCCGGACTCGGGGGGCATCAGCCCCAGCATTTT
TRBD2 | TRBJ2-1 | TRBV6-8 | - | CATKDRGSSYNEQFF | TGTGCCACCAAGGATCGCGGGAGTTCCTACAATGAGCAGTTCTTC
TRBD1 | TRBJ1-1 | TRBV9 | few | CASSPRDRGLVTEAFF | TGTGCCAGCTCCCCCCGGGACAGGGGATTGGTCACTGAAGCTTTCTTT
- | TRBJ1-1 | TRBV19 | - | CASSIQGRGTEAFF | TGTGCCAGTAGTATACAGGGTCGGGGCACTGAAGCTTTCTTT
TRBD2 | TRBJ2-7 | TRBV11-3 | - | CASSNGTSGYEQYF | TGTGCCAGCAGCAATGGGACTAGCGGCTACGAGCAGTACTTC
- | TRBJ2-2 | TRBV19 | - | CASSTRADTGELFF | TGTGCCAGTAGTACCCGGGCGGACACCGGGGAGCTGTTTTTT
- | TRBJ1-5 | TRBV27 | - | CASSTRGNQPQHF | TGTGCCAGCAGTACCAGGGGAAATCAGCCCCAGCATTTT
TRBD1 | TRBJ1-1 | TRBV7-2 | medium-sized | CASSTGANTEAFF | TGTGCCAGCAGTACAGGGGCTAACACTGAAGCTTTCTTT
TRBD1 | TRBJ1-3 | TRBV5-1 | - | CASSPSATGPGNTIYF | TGCGCCAGCAGCCCAAGTGCGACAGGGCCTGGAAACACCATATATTTT
- | TRBJ1-6 | TRBV11-3 | medium-sized | CASSQSGPGSNSPLHF | TGTGCCAGCAGCCAAAGCGGGCCAGGGAGTAATTCACCCCTCCACTTT
- | TRBJ2-7 | TRBV11-3 | few | CASSPIREITRDEQYF | TGTGCCAGCAGCCCTATTCGGGAAATAACTCGGGACGAGCAGTACTTC
- | TRBJ2-3 | TRBV9 | - | CASSVDRAVFHSFSTDTQYF | TGTGCCAGCAGCGTAGATCGAGCGGTCTTCCATTCATTTAGCACAGATACGCAGTATTTT
- | TRBJ2-7 | TRBV6-1 | few | CASSEGGTPSYEQYF | TGTGCCAGCAGTGAAGGGGGGACACCTAGCTACGAGCAGTACTTC
- | TRBJ1-5 | TRBV5-1 | once | CASSLGTENQPQHF | TGCGCCAGCAGCTTAGGGACGGAGAATCAGCCCCAGCATTTT
- | TRBJ1-1 | TRBV11-3 | few | CASSLTGTTTEAFF | TGTGCCAGCAGCTTGACCGGGACAACCACTGAAGCTTTCTTT
TRBD1 | TRBJ2-5 | TRBV6-8 | few | CASRTGGRETQYF | TGTGCCAGCAGGACAGGGGGAAGGGAGACCCAGTACTTC
TRBD1 | TRBJ1-2 | TRBV11-3 | - | CASSLDDRGYGYTF | TGTGCCAGCAGCTTAGACGACAGGGGTTATGGCTACACCTTC